A single sample gave rise to the 3 T cell receptor beta chains below, sequenced in a study of cytomegalovirus exposure and HLA in healthy donors. This PCR relied on a set of 60 Vbeta primers and 13 Jbeta primers. Sequencing used immunoSEQ multiplex PCR; TCRdb keeps in-frame clones, though not all of them. The sample totals tens of thousands of clones. Material for sequencing was PBMCs. The source of these receptors is a woman aged 25 to 45 in good health and CMV-seropositive.

The chain joins TRBV5-4 to TRBJ2-3; 9 bases match TRBD2. CDR1 is SGHNT, CDR2 YYREEE, per germline (reference sequence). This CDR3 contains 17 residues. V was clipped by 1 base and J by 3 bases; unmatched bases: 9. The CDR3 loop reads CASSLLMRGGGTDTQYF. The DNA of the CDR3 is TGTGCCAGCAGCTTGCTTATGCGGGGGGGCGGGACAGATACGCAGTATTTT.

The chain combines TRBV27 with TRBJ1-4; D unclear. Trimming removed 2 bases at V and 5 bases at J, with 12 bases between. Germline-derived CDR1 and CDR2 are MNHEY and SMNVEV (reference sequence). The CDR3 runs to 15 residues. CDR3 DNA: TGTGCCAGCAGTTTAGCCCCCCCGGGGAATGAAAAACTGTTTTTT. Translated, it gives CASSLAPPGNEKLFF.

The chain carries TRBV30 and TRBJ2-3, with TRBD1 matching over 7 bases. V lost 2 bases, J lost 7 bases, and 9 bases stayed unmatched. Germline V gene lookup returns CDR1 GTSNPN and CDR2 SVGIG (reference sequence). This CDR3 is 14 amino acids long. The CDR3 spells CAWSKGTGVNTQYF. The CDR3 nucleotides read TGTGCCTGGAGTAAGGGAACAGGGGTGAATACGCAGTATTTT.